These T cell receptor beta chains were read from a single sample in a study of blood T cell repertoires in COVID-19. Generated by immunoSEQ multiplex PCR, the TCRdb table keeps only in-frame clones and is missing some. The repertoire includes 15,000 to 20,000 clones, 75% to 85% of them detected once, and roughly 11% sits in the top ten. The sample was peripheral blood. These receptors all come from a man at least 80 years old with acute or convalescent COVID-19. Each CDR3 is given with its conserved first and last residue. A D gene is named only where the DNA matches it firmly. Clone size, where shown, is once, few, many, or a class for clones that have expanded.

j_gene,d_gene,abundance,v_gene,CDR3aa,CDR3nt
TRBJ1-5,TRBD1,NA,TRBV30,CAWSTPGQYSNQPQHF,TGTGCCTGGAGTACCCCGGGACAGTATAGCAATCAGCCCCAGCATTTT
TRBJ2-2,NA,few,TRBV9,CASSVGGRNTGELFF,TGTGCCAGCAGCGTTGGGGGGAGGAACACCGGGGAGCTGTTTTTT
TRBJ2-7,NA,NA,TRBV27,CASSHPTGTFAYEQYF,TGTGCCAGCAGTCATCCAACCGGGACATTCGCCTACGAGCAGTACTTC
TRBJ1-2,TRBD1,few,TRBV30,CAWSVRTGTGGNGYTF,TGTGCCTGGAGTGTTAGAACCGGGACAGGGGGCAATGGCTACACCTTC
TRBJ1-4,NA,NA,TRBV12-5,CASGFGGGSEKLFF,TGTGCTAGTGGTTTTGGGGGGGGAAGCGAAAAACTGTTTTTT
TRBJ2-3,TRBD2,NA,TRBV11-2,CASSSSQRGVSTDTQYF,TGTGCCAGCAGCTCCAGTCAGCGGGGGGTGAGCACAGATACGCAGTATTTT
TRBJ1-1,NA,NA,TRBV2,CASRVLGRGLTEAFF,TGTGCCAGCAGGGTATTGGGGAGGGGACTCACTGAAGCTTTCTTT
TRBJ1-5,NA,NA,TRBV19,CASSIQGSNQPQHF,TGTGCCAGTAGTATACAGGGGAGCAATCAGCCCCAGCATTTT
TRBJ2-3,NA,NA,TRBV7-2,CASSLVVWATDTQYF,TGTGCCAGCAGCTTAGTGGTGTGGGCAACAGATACGCAGTATTTT
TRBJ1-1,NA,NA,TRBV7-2,CASSLGAGMNTEAFF,TGTGCCAGCAGCTTAGGTGCGGGCATGAACACTGAAGCTTTCTTT
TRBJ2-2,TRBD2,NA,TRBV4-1,CASSLKITSGGATTGELFF,TGCGCCAGCAGCCTTAAAATCACTAGCGGGGGGGCCACCACCGGGGAGCTGTTTTTT
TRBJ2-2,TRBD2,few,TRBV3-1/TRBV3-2,CASSLGLAGNTGELFF,TGTGCCAGCAGCCTTGGACTAGCGGGGAACACCGGGGAGCTGTTTTTT
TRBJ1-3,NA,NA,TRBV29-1,CSASSSGNTIYF,TGCAGCGCTAGTAGCTCTGGAAACACCATATATTTT
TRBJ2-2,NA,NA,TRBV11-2,CASSFRGSYTGELFF,TGTGCCAGCAGCTTTCGGGGGTCATACACCGGGGAGCTGTTTTTT
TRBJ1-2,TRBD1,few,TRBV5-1,CASSLRIFQTGATEDYGYTF,TGCGCCAGCAGCTTAAGGATATTTCAGACAGGGGCCACAGAGGACTATGGCTACACCTTC
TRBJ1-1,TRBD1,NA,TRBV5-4,CASSWGQGGTEAFF,TGTGCCAGCAGCTGGGGACAGGGCGGGACTGAAGCTTTCTTT
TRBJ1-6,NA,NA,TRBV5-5,CASSLSINSPLHF,TGTGCCAGCAGCTTGAGCATAAATTCACCCCTCCACTTT
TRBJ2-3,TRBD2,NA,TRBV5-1,CASSRGLAGDRTDTQYF,TGCGCCAGCAGCCGGGGACTAGCGGGGGACCGCACAGATACGCAGTATTTT
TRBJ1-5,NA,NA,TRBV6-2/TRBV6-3,CASSYQGRGNQPQHF,TGTGCCAGCAGTTACCAGGGAAGGGGCAATCAGCCCCAGCATTTT
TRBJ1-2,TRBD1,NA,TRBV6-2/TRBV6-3,CASSKPGGGYGYTF,TGTGCCAGCAGCAAGCCAGGGGGAGGCTATGGCTACACCTTC
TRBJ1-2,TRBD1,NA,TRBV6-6,CASSYPRTGSNYGYTF,TGTGCCAGCAGTTACCCCCGGACAGGGTCTAACTATGGCTACACCTTC
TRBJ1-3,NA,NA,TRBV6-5,CASRLASSGVDTIYF,TGTGCCAGCCGCCTAGCCTCGTCGGGGGTGGACACCATATATTTT